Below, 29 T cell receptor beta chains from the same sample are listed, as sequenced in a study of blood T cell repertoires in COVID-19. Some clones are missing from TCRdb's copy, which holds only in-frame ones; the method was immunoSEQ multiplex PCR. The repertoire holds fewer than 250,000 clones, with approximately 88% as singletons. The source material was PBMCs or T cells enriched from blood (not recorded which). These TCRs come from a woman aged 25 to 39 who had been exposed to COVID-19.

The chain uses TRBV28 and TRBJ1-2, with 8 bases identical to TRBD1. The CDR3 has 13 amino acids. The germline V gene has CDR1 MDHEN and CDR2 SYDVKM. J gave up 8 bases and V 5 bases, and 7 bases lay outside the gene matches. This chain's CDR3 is CASSHQGAHGYTF. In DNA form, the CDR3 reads TGTGCCAGCAGTCACCAGGGGGCTCACGGCTACACCTTC.

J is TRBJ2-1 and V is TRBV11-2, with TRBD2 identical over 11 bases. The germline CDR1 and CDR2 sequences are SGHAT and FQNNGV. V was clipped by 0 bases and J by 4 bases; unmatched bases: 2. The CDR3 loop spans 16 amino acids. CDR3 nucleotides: TGTGCCAGCAGCTTAGATTTAGCGGGAGGGTACAATGAGCAGTTCTTC. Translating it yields CASSLDLAGGYNEQFF.

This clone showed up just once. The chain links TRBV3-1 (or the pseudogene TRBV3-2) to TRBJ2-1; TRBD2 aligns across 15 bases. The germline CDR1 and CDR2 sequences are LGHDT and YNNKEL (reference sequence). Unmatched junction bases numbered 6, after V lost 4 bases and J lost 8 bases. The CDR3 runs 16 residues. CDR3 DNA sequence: TGTGCCAGCAGCCGGGGACTAGCGGGAGGTCGGCATGAGCAGTTCTTC. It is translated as CASSRGLAGGRHEQFF.

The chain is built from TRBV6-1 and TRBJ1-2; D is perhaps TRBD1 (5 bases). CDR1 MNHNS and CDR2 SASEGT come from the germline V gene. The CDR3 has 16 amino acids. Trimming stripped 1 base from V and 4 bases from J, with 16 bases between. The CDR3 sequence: CASSEGQLKPPYGYTF. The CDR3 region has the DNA TGTGCCAGCAGTGAAGGACAGCTCAAACCCCCCTATGGCTACACCTTC.

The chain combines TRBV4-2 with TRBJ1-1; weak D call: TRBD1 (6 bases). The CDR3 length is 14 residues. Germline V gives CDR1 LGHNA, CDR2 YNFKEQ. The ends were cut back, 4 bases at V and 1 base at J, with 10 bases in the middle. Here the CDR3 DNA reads TGTGCCAGCAGCCGGCAAGGGGGGAACACTGAAGCTTTCTTT. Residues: CASSRQGGNTEAFF.

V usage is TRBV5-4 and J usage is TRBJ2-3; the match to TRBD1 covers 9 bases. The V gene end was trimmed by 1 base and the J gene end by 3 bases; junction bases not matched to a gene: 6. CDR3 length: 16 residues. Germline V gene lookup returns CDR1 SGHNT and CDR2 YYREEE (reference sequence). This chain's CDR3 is CASSLKGQGGTDTQYF. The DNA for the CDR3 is TGTGCCAGCAGCTTGAAGGGACAGGGAGGAACAGATACGCAGTATTTT.

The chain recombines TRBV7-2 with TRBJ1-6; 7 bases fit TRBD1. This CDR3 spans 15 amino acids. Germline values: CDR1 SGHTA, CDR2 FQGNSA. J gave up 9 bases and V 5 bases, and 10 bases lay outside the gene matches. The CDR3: CASSATGTGVSPLHF. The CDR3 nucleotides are TGTGCCAGCAGCGCGACAGGGACCGGAGTTTCACCCCTCCACTTT. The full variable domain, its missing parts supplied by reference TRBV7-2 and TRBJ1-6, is GAGVSQSPSNKVTEKGKDVELRCDPISGHTALYWYRQSLGQGLEFLIYFQGNSAPDKSGLPSDRFSAERTGGSVSTLTIQRTQQEDSAVYLCASSATGTGVSPLHFGNGTRLTVT.

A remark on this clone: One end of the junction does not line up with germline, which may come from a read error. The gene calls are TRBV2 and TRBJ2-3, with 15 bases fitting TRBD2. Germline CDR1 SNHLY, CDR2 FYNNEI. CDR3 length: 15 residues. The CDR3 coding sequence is TGCGCCAGCAGGCCGGGACTAGCGGGAGGAGGGACGCAGTATTTT. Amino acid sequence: CASRPGLAGGGTQYF.

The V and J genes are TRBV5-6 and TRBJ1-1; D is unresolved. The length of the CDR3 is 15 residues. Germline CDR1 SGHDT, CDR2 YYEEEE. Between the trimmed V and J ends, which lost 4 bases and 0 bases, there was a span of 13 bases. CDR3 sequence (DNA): TGTGCCAGCAGCCCACACGGGAGAATGAACACTGAAGCTTTCTTT. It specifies CASSPHGRMNTEAFF.

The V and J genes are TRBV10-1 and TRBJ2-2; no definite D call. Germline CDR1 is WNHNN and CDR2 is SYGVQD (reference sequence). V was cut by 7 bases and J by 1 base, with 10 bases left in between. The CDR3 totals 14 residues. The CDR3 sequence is CASIKPQNTGELFF. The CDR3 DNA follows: TGCGCCAGCATAAAGCCCCAGAACACCGGGGAGCTGTTTTTT.

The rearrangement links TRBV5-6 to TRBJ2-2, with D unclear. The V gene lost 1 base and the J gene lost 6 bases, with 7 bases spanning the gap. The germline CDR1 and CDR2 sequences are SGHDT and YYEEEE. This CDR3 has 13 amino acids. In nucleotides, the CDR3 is TGTGCCAGCAGCTTGCAGTTGGCCGGGGAGCTGTTTTTT. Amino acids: CASSLQLAGELFF. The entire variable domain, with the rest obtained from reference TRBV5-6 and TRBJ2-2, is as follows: DAGVTQSPTHLIKTRGQQVTLRCSPKSGHDTVSWYQQALGQGPQFIFQYYEEEERQRGNFPDRFSGHQFPNYSSELNVNALLLGDSALYLCASSLQLAGELFFGEGSRLTVL.

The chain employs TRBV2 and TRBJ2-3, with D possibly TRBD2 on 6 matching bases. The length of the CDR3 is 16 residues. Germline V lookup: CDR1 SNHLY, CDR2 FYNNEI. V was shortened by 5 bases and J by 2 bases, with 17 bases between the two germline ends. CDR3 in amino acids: CASSYRVAGLTDTQYF. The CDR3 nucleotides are TGTGCCAGCAGTTATAGGGTTGCGGGACTCACAGATACGCAGTATTTT.

The CDR3: CASSLRGQSYEQYF. CDR3 nucleotide sequence: TGTGCCAGCAGCCTACGGGGACAGTCCTACGAGCAGTACTTC. This chain joins TRBV3-1 (or the pseudogene TRBV3-2) and TRBJ2-7, with TRBD1 identical over 7 bases. Germline V gives CDR1 LGHDT, CDR2 YNNKEL (reference sequence). With 4 bases clipped from V and 1 base from J, the junction kept 4 bases outside the gene matches. The CDR3 sequence is 14 residues long.

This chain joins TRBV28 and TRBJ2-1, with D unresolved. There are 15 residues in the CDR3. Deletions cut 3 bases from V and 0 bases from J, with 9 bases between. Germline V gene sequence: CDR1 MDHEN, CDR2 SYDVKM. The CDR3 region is CASSFSFSSYNEQFF. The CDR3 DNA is TGTGCCAGCAGTTTTAGCTTTAGCTCCTACAATGAGCAGTTCTTC.

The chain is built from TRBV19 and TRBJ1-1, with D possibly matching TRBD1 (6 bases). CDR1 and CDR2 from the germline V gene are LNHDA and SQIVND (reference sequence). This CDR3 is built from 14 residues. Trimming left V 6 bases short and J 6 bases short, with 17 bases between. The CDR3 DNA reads TGTGCCAGTAGGGACAGAGTACTGACCTCTGAAGCTTTCTTT. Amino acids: CASRDRVLTSEAFF.

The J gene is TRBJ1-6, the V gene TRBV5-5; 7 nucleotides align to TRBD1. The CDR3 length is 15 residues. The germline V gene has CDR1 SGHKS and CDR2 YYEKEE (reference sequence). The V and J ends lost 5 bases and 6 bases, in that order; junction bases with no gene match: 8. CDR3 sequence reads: CASRDRDSTNSPLHF. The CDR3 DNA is TGTGCCAGCAGGGACCGGGACAGTACTAATTCACCCCTCCACTTT. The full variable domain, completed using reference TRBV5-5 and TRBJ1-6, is DAGVTQSPTHLIKTRGQQVTLRCSPISGHKSVSWYQQVLGQGPQFIFQYYEKEERGRGNFPDRFSARQFPNYSSELNVNALLLGDSALYLCASRDRDSTNSPLHFGNGTRLTVT.

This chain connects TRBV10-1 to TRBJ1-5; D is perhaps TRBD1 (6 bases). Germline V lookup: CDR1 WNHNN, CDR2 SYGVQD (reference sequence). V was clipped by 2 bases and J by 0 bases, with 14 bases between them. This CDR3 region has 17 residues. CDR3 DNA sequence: TGCGCCAGCAGTGAGAGTGTGGCAGGGGATAGCAATCAGCCCCAGCATTTT. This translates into CASSESVAGDSNQPQHF.

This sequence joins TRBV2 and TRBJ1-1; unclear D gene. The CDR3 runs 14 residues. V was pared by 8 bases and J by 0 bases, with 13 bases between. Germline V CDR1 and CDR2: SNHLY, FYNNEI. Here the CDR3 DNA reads TGTGCCAGCGGTATAACAGCTATGAACACTGAAGCTTTCTTT. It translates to CASGITAMNTEAFF.

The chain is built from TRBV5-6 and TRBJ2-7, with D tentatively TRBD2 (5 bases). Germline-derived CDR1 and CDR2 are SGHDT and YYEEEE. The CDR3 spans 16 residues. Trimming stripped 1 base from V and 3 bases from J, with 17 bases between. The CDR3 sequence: CASSLRIGLAGYEQYF. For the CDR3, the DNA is TGTGCCAGCAGCTTGAGGATCGGGCTAGCAGGCTACGAGCAGTACTTC.

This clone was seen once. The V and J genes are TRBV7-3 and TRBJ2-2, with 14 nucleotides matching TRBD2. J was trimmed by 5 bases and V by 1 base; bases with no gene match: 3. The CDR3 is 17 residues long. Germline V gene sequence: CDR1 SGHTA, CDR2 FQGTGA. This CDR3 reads CASSLNRLAGGTGELFF. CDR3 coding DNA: TGTGCCAGCAGCTTAAACCGACTAGCGGGAGGGACCGGGGAGCTGTTTTTT. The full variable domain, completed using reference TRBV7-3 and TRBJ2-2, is GAGVSQTPSNKVTEKGKYVELRCDPISGHTALYWYRQSLGQGPEFLIYFQGTGAADDSGLPNDRFFAVRPEGSVSTLKIQRTERGDSAVYLCASSLNRLAGGTGELFFGEGSRLTVL.

CDR3 sequence reads: CASASGVSAETQYF. CDR3 coding DNA: TGTGCCAGCGCCTCGGGGGTCTCAGCGGAGACCCAGTACTTC. V is TRBV6-5 and J is TRBJ2-5, with D possibly TRBD2 on 6 matching bases. This CDR3 contains 14 residues. CDR1 is MNHEY and CDR2 is SVGAGI in the germline V gene. With 8 bases removed from V and 5 bases from J, the gap between germline ends came to 18 bases.

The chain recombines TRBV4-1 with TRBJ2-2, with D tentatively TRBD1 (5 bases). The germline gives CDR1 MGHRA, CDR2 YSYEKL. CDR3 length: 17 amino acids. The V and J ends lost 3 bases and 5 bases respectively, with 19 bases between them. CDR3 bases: TGCGCCAGCAGCCACGCTATGGTCAGGGCTGGAACCGGGGAGCTGTTTTTT. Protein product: CASSHAMVRAGTGELFF.

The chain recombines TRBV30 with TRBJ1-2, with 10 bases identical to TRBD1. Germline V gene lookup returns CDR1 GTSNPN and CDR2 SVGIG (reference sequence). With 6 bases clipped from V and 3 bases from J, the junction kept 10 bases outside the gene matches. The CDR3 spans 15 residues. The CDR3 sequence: CACQLGQGGYYGYTF. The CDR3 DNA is TGTGCCTGCCAACTCGGACAGGGGGGCTACTATGGCTACACCTTC. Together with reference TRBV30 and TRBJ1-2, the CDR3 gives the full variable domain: SQTIHQWPATLVQPVGSPLSLECTVEGTSNPNLYWYRQAAGRGLQLLFYSVGIGQISSEVPQNLSASRPQDRQFILSSKKLLLSDSGFYLCACQLGQGGYYGYTFGSGTRLTVV.

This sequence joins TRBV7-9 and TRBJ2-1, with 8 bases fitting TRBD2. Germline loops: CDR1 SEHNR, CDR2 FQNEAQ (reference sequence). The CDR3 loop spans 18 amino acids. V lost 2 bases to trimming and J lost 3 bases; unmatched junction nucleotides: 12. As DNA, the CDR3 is TGTGCCAGCAGCTTATTGATTGGAACTAGCGGAGGCTACAATGAGCAGTTCTTC. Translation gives CASSLLIGTSGGYNEQFF.

This CDR3 is CASSFMAGAGYEQYF. CDR3 nucleotides: TGTGCCAGCAGTTTTATGGCGGGAGCGGGCTACGAGCAGTACTTC. V usage is TRBV28 and J usage is TRBJ2-7, with 7 bases lining up with TRBD2. Germline CDR1 is MDHEN and CDR2 is SYDVKM. V shed 3 bases and J 3 bases; nucleotides not matched to a gene: 8. The CDR3 is 15 residues long.

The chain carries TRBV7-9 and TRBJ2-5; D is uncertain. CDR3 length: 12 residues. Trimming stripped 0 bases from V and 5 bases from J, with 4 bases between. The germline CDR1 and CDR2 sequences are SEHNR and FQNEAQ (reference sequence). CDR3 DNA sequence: TGTGCCAGCAGCTTAGCCCAGGAGACCCAGTACTTC. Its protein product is CASSLAQETQYF.

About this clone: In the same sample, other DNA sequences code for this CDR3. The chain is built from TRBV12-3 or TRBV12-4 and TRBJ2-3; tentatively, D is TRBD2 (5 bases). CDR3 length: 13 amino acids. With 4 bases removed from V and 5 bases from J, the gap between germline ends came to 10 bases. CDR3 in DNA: TGTGCCAGCAGTTCGGGAAGGGTAGATACGCAGTATTTT. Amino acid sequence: CASSSGRVDTQYF.

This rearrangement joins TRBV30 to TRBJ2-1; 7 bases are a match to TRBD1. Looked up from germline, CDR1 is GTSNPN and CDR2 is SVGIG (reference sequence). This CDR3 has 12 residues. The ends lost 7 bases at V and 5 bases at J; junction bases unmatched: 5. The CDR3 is CASHGTDNEQFF. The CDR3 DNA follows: TGTGCCTCACACGGGACAGACAATGAGCAGTTCTTC.

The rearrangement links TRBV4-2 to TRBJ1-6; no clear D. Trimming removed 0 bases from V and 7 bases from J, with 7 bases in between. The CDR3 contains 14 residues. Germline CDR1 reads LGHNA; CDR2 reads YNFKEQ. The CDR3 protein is CASSQEGSNSPLHF. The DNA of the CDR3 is TGTGCCAGCAGCCAAGAGGGTAGCAATTCACCCCTCCACTTT.